A selection of T cell receptor beta chains follows, all from one sample in a study of CD8+ T cells in alopecia areata. Profiled with immunoSEQ multiplex PCR; TCRdb holds only in-frame clones, not every one. This table has some 9,800 clones, 55% to 75% appearing once. The sample consisted of skin. These receptors all come from a human donor with alopecia areata. Each CDR3 is given with its conserved first and last residue. The D gene is left open where the match is weak. The size field is filled for only some rows; it gives once, few, many or a size class.

j_call v_call clone_size d_call cdr3_aa cdr3_nt
TRBJ1-5 TRBV7-2 few . CASSLNVFGPQHF TGTGCCAGCAGCTTAAACGTCTTCGGGCCCCAGCATTTT
TRBJ2-1 TRBV19 few . CASSITLAMDNEQFF TGTGCCAGTAGTATCACGCTAGCGATGGACAATGAGCAGTTCTTC
TRBJ2-3 TRBV7-3 . TRBD2 CASSLRLAGGLSTQYF TGTGCCAGCAGCTTAAGACTAGCGGGGGGGCTTAGTACGCAGTATTTT
TRBJ2-3 TRBV2 . . CASSRSTDTQYF TGTGCCAGCAGTCGTAGCACAGATACGCAGTATTTT
TRBJ2-4 TRBV9 . . CASSATVAKNIQYF TGTGCCAGCAGCGCGACGGTAGCCAAAAACATTCAGTACTTC
TRBJ2-1 TRBV28 . . CASSPFYNEQFF TGTGCCAGCAGTCCATTCTACAATGAGCAGTTCTTC
TRBJ2-2 TRBV30 . . CAWSVQANTGELFF TGTGCCTGGAGTGTACAGGCAAACACCGGGGAGCTGTTTTTT
TRBJ1-6 TRBV11-1 . . CASSLRARGNSPLHF TGTGCCAGCAGCTTACGAGCCAGGGGTAATTCACCCCTCCACTTT
TRBJ2-7 TRBV7-2 . TRBD2 CASSLRRGGNEQYF TGTGCCAGCAGCTTAAGGCGGGGAGGGAACGAGCAGTACTTC
TRBJ2-1 TRBV25-1 . . CATSLGGPYNEQFF TGTGCCACCTCCTTGGGGGGGCCCTACAATGAGCAGTTCTTC
TRBJ1-1 TRBV7-2 . . CASSLDYSPNTEAFF TGTGCCAGCAGCTTAGACTACAGCCCGAACACTGAAGCTTTCTTT
TRBJ1-4 TRBV30 . . CAWSPGRGGEKLFF TGTGCCTGGAGTCCCGGACGGGGAGGAGAAAAACTGTTTTTT
TRBJ2-7 TRBV28 . TRBD1 CASSRGLVGGYEQYF TGTGCCAGCAGTAGGGGGCTGGTAGGCGGCTACGAGCAGTACTTC
TRBJ1-2 TRBV5-6 . . CASSFGRVYGYTF TGTGCCAGCAGCTTCGGCAGGGTCTATGGCTACACCTTC
TRBJ2-2 TRBV4-3 . . CASKGRQGSTTGELFF TGCGCCAGCAAGGGGAGGCAAGGATCGACCACCGGGGAGCTGTTTTTT
TRBJ2-7 TRBV29-1 . TRBD1 CSAGTGDVSGEQYF TGCAGCGCCGGGACAGGGGATGTGTCGGGCGAGCAGTACTTC
TRBJ1-3 TRBV7-2 few . CASSLMSAGAGNTIYF TGTGCCAGCAGCTTAATGTCGGCAGGGGCTGGAAACACCATATATTTT
TRBJ1-1 TRBV7-9 . TRBD1 CASSQTGLNTEAFF TGTGCCAGCAGCCAGACAGGGCTGAACACTGAAGCTTTCTTT
TRBJ1-5 TRBV2 few . CASSSPRQPQHF TGTGCCAGCAGTTCCCCGAGGCAGCCCCAGCATTTT
TRBJ2-1 TRBV5-1 once TRBD1 CASSLGMDRRQFF TGCGCCAGCAGCTTGGGAATGGACAGGCGGCAGTTCTTC
TRBJ2-7 TRBV5-1 . TRBD1 CASSGGTGDTYEQYF TGCGCCAGCAGCGGTGGGACAGGGGACACCTACGAGCAGTACTTC
TRBJ2-1 TRBV5-4 . . CASSPPKGSYNEQFF TGTGCCAGCAGCCCTCCGAAAGGGTCCTACAATGAGCAGTTCTTC
TRBJ2-2 TRBV10-3 . TRBD2 CAIRAGLAANTGELFF TGTGCCATCAGAGCGGGACTAGCGGCTAACACCGGGGAGCTGTTTTTT
TRBJ2-3 TRBV7-3 . . CASSITGRSSTDTQYF TGTGCCAGCAGCATTACGGGACGTTCTAGCACAGATACGCAGTATTTT
TRBJ2-5 TRBV5-4 medium-sized TRBD2 CASSSGGQETQYF TGTGCCAGCAGCTCGGGAGGGCAAGAGACCCAGTACTTC